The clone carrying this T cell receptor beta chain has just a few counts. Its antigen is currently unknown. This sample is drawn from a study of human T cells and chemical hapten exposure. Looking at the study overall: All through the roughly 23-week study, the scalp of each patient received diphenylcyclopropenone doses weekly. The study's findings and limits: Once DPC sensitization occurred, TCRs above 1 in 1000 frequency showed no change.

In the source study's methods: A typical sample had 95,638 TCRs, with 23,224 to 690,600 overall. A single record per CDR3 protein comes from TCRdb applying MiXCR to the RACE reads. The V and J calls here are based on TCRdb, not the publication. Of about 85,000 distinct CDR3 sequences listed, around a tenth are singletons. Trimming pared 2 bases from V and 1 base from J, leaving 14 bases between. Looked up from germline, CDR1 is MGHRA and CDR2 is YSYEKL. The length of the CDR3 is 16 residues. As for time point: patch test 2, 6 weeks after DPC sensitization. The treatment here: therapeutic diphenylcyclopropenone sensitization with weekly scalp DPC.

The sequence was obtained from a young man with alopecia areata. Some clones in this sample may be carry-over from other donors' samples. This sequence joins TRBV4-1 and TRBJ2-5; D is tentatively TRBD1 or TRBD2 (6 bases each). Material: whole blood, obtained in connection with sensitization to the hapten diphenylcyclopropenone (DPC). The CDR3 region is CASSQSGQGPQETQYF. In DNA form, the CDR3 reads TGCGCCAGCAGCCAAAGCGGGCAGGGGCCCCAAGAGACCCAGTACTTC.